The present T cell receptor (beta chain) was sequenced within a study of blood T cell repertoires in COVID-19. Turning to the study itself: The United States, Italy and Spain provided the acute and convalescent COVID-19 samples. PBMCs, B-cell-depleted T cells, or T cells were the source of the cDNA or gDNA that made up the material.

Deletions cut 6 bases from V and 2 bases from J, with 8 bases between. The CDR3 is made up of 12 amino acids. Germline V gene lookup returns CDR1 SGHTA and CDR2 FQGNSA. The authors' processing: Estimated nucleated cell counts came from reference gene primer amplification. The data were produced by immunoSEQ multiplex PCR, yet TCRdb's version contains in-frame clones alone and is incomplete. V and J calls and clone size come straight from that table; D and trimming were deduced from the DNA. The repertoire holds under 15,000 clones, with roughly 88% as singletons. The sample was peripheral blood. V gene TRBV7-2 combines with J gene TRBJ2-7; no clear D. The sequence was obtained from a human donor in a cohort sampled during active COVID-19. The CDR3 sequence is CASSLSAYEQYF. CDR3 coding DNA: TGTGCCAGCAGTCTTTCGGCCTACGAGCAGTACTTC. Complete variable domain (other parts from reference TRBV7-2 and TRBJ2-7): GAGVSQSPSNKVTEKGKDVELRCDPISGHTALYWYRQSLGQGLEFLIYFQGNSAPDKSGLPSDRFSAERTGGSVSTLTIQRTQQEDSAVYLCASSLSAYEQYFGPGTRLTVT.